Each of the 11 T cell receptor beta chains below was sequenced from the same sample in a study of CD8 T cells in Susac syndrome. Reverse transcription of roughly 0.5 to 1 ug RNA used random hexamers. TCRdb reprocessed the immunoSEQ multiplex PCR reads with MiXCR, giving one entry per CDR3 protein. The table records 110,000 to 150,000 distinct CDR3 sequences, roughly 94% of them present only once. The sample comprised CD8+ T cells from PBMCs. The receptor source for this set is a human donor in good health.

The chain joins TRBV9 to TRBJ2-1, with TRBD2 matching 7 bases. CDR1 SGDLS and CDR2 YYNGEE come from the germline V gene. The ends lost 0 bases at V and 2 bases at J; junction bases unmatched: 8. The length of the CDR3 is 17 residues. CDR3 residues: CASSVVEGGSAYNEQFF. CDR3 sequence (DNA): TGTGCCAGCAGCGTAGTGGAGGGCGGGAGCGCCTACAATGAGCAGTTCTTC.

Only one count was recorded for this clonotype. The rearrangement joins TRBV9 to TRBJ1-4; 11 bases agree with TRBD1. V was clipped by 3 bases and J by 7 bases; unmatched bases: 5. The CDR3 extends over 15 amino acids. CDR1 is SGDLS, CDR2 YYNGEE, per germline. The CDR3 region is CASSGPGQGGEKLFF. The CDR3, as DNA: TGTGCCAGCAGCGGGCCGGGACAGGGGGGTGAAAAACTGTTTTTT.

This chain uses TRBV13 with TRBJ2-3; D unclear. The germline CDR1 and CDR2 sequences are PRHDT and FYEKMQ (reference sequence). The V end lost 4 bases, the J end lost 2 bases, and 7 bases lay between the germline ends. This CDR3 has 13 amino acids. CDR3 amino acids: CASSYDPTDTQYF. The CDR3 DNA follows: TGTGCCAGCAGCTACGACCCCACAGATACGCAGTATTTT.

CDR3 residues: CASSLKESEQYF. The DNA for the CDR3 is TGTGCCAGCAGCTTAAAAGAGTCTGAGCAGTACTTC. The chain links TRBV7-6 to TRBJ2-7; D remains unclear. V lost 2 bases to trimming and J lost 7 bases, with 9 bases between them. Germline V gives CDR1 SGHVS, CDR2 FNYEAQ. This CDR3 region has 12 residues.

The V and J genes are TRBV3-1 and TRBJ2-1, with TRBD2 identical over 8 bases. Losses at the gene ends were 5 bases for V and 3 bases for J; bases not matched to a gene: 6. The CDR3 length is 15 residues. From germline, CDR1 is LGHDT and CDR2 YNNKEL (reference sequence). CDR3 DNA: TGTGCCAGCAGCTATAGCGGGACCTTCTACAATGAGCAGTTCTTC. Encoded protein: CASSYSGTFYNEQFF.

CDR3 region: CASSPAGTSGSYEQYF. DNA for the CDR3: TGTGCCAGCTCACCTGCCGGGACTAGCGGTTCCTACGAGCAGTACTTC. The chain carries TRBV18 and TRBJ2-7, with 11 bases identical to TRBD2. CDR1 and CDR2 from the germline V gene are KGHSH and LQKENI. Unmatched junction bases numbered 5, after V lost 3 bases and J lost 1 base. CDR3 length: 16 amino acids.

The gene calls are TRBV5-6 and TRBJ2-5, with D possibly matching TRBD1 (6 bases). This CDR3 has 14 residues. CDR1 SGHDT and CDR2 YYEEEE come from the germline V gene. V was cut by 4 bases and J by 3 bases, with 13 bases left in between. DNA for the CDR3: TGTGCCAGCAGCGGGGGCTCGGCAGAAGAGACCCAGTACTTC. Protein sequence: CASSGGSAEETQYF.

The chain is built from TRBV7-9 and TRBJ2-1, with 12 nucleotides matching TRBD2. V lost 5 bases to trimming and J lost 1 base; unmatched junction nucleotides: 9. The CDR3 is 18 amino acids. Germline assignment: CDR1 SEHNR and CDR2 FQNEAQ (reference sequence). In DNA form, the CDR3 reads TGTGCCAGCAGCCCCCCCGGACTAGCGGGGCCTTCCTACAATGAGCAGTTCTTC. Residues: CASSPPGLAGPSYNEQFF.

This chain connects TRBV29-1 to TRBJ2-7, with D possibly being TRBD1 (6 bases). The V gene's germline CDR1 is SQVTM and CDR2 ANQGSEA. The V end was cut by 6 bases, the J end by 4 bases, with 19 bases between. There are 14 residues in the CDR3. The CDR3, as DNA: TGCAGCGTGGCCCCCAGGGGATATCGGTACGAGCAGTACTTC. Its protein is CSVAPRGYRYEQYF.

V and J are TRBV29-1 and TRBJ1-2, with D possibly being TRBD1 (6 bases). The CDR3 has 15 amino acids. V lost 0 bases, J lost 7 bases, and 18 bases lay in between. The germline gives CDR1 SQVTM, CDR2 ANQGSEA. CDR3 sequence: CSVEDLQGWLSGYTF. DNA for the CDR3: TGCAGCGTTGAAGATCTCCAGGGGTGGTTAAGTGGCTACACCTTC.

V and J are TRBV16 and TRBJ1-5; a possible D gene is TRBD1 (6 bases). The CDR3 has 14 residues. Per the germline V gene, CDR1 is KGHSY and CDR2 is FQNENV. V lost 4 bases, J lost 5 bases, and 12 bases lay in between. CDR3 nucleotides: TGTGCCAGCAGCCGCCGGGACACCTATCAGCCCCAGCATTTT. It specifies CASSRRDTYQPQHF.